One and the same sample provided the 19 T cell receptor beta chains below, sequenced in a study of STAT5B mutations in CD4+ large granular lymphocyte leukemia. Profiled with immunoSEQ multiplex PCR; TCRdb holds only in-frame clones, not every one. This table holds 20,000 to 25,000 clones, around three quarters found once. Sequencing input: CD4+ T cells from blood buffy coats. These receptors came from a human donor in good health.

This clone was found a few times. This sequence joins TRBV4-1 and TRBJ2-7; a weak D match, TRBD1 (7 bases). The V end lost 4 bases, the J end lost 3 bases, and 10 bases lay between the germline ends. Germline V gene data show CDR1 as MGHRA and CDR2 as YSYEKL. This CDR3 region has 13 residues. CDR3 amino acids: CASSRGTDYEQYF. The CDR3 nucleotides read TGCGCCAGCAGCCGCGGGACAGACTACGAGCAGTACTTC.

This clone was observed a few times. This rearrangement joins TRBV18 to TRBJ1-5, with TRBD1 as a possible D gene (5 bases). Germline values: CDR1 KGHSH, CDR2 LQKENI. The V end lost 4 bases, the J end lost 10 bases, and 14 bases lay between the germline ends. This CDR3 is 13 amino acids long. This CDR3 is CASSLDPDKPQHF. The CDR3 DNA reads TGTGCCAGCTCACTCGACCCGGACAAACCCCAGCATTTT. The full variable domain, with the rest looked up from reference TRBV18 and TRBJ1-5, is NAGVMQNPRHLVRRRGQEARLRCSPMKGHSHVYWYRQLPEEGLKFMVYLQKENIIDESGMPKERFSAEFPKEGPSILRIQQVVRGDSAAYFCASSLDPDKPQHFGDGTRLSIL.

The CDR3 region has the DNA TGTGCCAGCAGCAGGGACAGAAACACTGAAGCTTTCTTT. As protein: CASSRDRNTEAFF. V usage is TRBV7-6 and J usage is TRBJ1-1; TRBD1 agrees at 7 bases. V gave up 5 bases and J gave up 2 bases; unmatched junction bases: 2. Germline CDR1 reads SGHVS; CDR2 reads FNYEAQ. The CDR3 length is 13 residues.

This chain connects TRBV19 to TRBJ1-5; TRBD1 might be the D (5 bases). CDR3 length: 14 residues. V was clipped by 3 bases and J by 9 bases, with 15 bases between them. The germline V gene has CDR1 LNHDA and CDR2 SQIVND (reference sequence). The CDR3 protein is CASSIDSPIWPQHF. DNA of the CDR3: TGTGCCAGTAGTATTGACAGCCCGATCTGGCCCCAGCATTTT.

This chain uses TRBV6-5 with TRBJ1-5; D remains unclear. V was clipped by 0 bases and J by 0 bases, with 9 bases between them. The CDR3 sequence is 16 residues long. Germline assignment: CDR1 MNHEY and CDR2 SVGAGI. CDR3 sequence reads: CASSYSDPYSNQPQHF. In DNA form, the CDR3 reads TGTGCCAGCAGTTACTCAGATCCTTATAGCAATCAGCCCCAGCATTTT.

The CDR3 DNA reads as TGTGCCAGCAGCCGTCTCAGGGGCTCTGGAAACACCATATATTTT. This translates into CASSRLRGSGNTIYF. V and J are TRBV11-2 and TRBJ1-3; perhaps TRBD1 as D (6 bases). V was trimmed by 5 bases and J by 0 bases, leaving 11 bases between them. CDR3 size: 15 residues. Germline CDR1 is SGHAT and CDR2 is FQNNGV.

The CDR3 reads CAWSVIGLAPSSYEQYF. CDR3 nucleotides: TGTGCCTGGAGTGTTATTGGACTAGCGCCAAGCTCCTACGAGCAGTACTTC. The V and J genes are TRBV30 and TRBJ2-7; 9 bases match TRBD2. In germline, CDR1 is GTSNPN, CDR2 SVGIG (reference sequence). There are 17 residues in the CDR3. The V gene end was trimmed by 0 bases and the J gene end by 0 bases; junction bases not matched to a gene: 9.

The J gene is TRBJ2-3, the V gene TRBV11-3; possibly TRBD1 for D (6 bases). The CDR3 is 15 residues long. CDR1 SGHNT and CDR2 YENEEA come from the germline V gene. V lost 1 base and J lost 2, with 10 bases in between. The CDR3 protein is CASSLGRQDTDTQYF. The CDR3 DNA is TGTGCCAGCAGCTTAGGGAGACAGGACACAGATACGCAGTATTTT. Looking up the rest from reference TRBV11-3 and TRBJ2-3 gives the full variable domain: EAGVVQSPRYKIIEKKQPVAFWCNPISGHNTLYWYLQNLGQGPELLIRYENEEAVDDSQLPKDRFSAERLKGVDSTLKIQPAELGDSAVYLCASSLGRQDTDTQYFGPGTRLTVL.

With respect to this clone: This sample also contains other DNA sequences that code for the same CDR3. The CDR3 is CASSLAGTTEAFF. The CDR3 DNA reads as TGCGCCAGCAGCTTGGCAGGCACAACTGAAGCTTTCTTT. V is TRBV5-1 and J is TRBJ1-1; D is ambiguous. Germline loops: CDR1 SGHRS, CDR2 YFSETQ. Trimming pared 0 bases from V and 5 bases from J, leaving 8 bases between. CDR3 size: 13 residues.

The sample holds a few counts of this clone. The rearrangement links TRBV30 to TRBJ1-1; D gene unclear. The germline CDR1 and CDR2 sequences are GTSNPN and SVGIG (reference sequence). The V end lost 2 bases, the J end lost 2 bases, and 15 bases lay between the germline ends. The CDR3 extends over 15 amino acids. For the CDR3, the DNA is TGTGCCTGGAGTAATCTCGGGATTTCTAACACTGAAGCTTTCTTT. This translates into CAWSNLGISNTEAFF.

This sequence joins TRBV10-3 and TRBJ2-1; 13 bases match TRBD2. CDR3 size: 14 residues. The junction had 5 bases not matched to a gene; V was cut back by 6 bases and J by 9 bases. Per the germline V gene, CDR1 is ENHRY and CDR2 is SYGVKD. The CDR3 sequence is CAISRTSGGLEQFF. In DNA, the CDR3 is TGTGCCATCAGCCGGACTAGCGGGGGCCTTGAGCAGTTCTTC.

This clone was detected only once. The chain is built from TRBV11-3 and TRBJ2-7, with TRBD1 as a possible D gene (6 bases). The CDR3 covers 13 residues. CDR1 is SGHNT, CDR2 YENEEA, per germline. V was pared by 2 bases and J by 4 bases, with 9 bases between. The CDR3 reads CASSLPGEYEQYF. The CDR3 DNA follows: TGTGCCAGCAGCTTACCAGGGGAGTACGAGCAGTACTTC.

This clone was found once. J is TRBJ2-2 and V is TRBV10-3, with a tentative D call TRBD2 (6 bases). Germline CDR1 ENHRY, CDR2 SYGVKD. The CDR3 runs 14 residues. V lost 5 bases and J lost 7, with 14 bases in between. CDR3 DNA sequence: TGTGCCATCAGTCAGGGACTTTGGGGCGGGGAGCTGTTTTTT. Its translation: CAISQGLWGGELFF.

The gene calls are TRBV29-1 and TRBJ1-1; 7 positions agree with TRBD1. This CDR3 contains 14 residues. Germline V CDR1 and CDR2: SQVTM, ANQGSEA. V shed 5 bases, J shed 0 bases, and the junction held 6 bases outside the gene matches. The CDR3 reads CSVRPRGMNTEAFF. Written as DNA, the CDR3 is TGCAGCGTTCGACCCAGGGGGATGAACACTGAAGCTTTCTTT.

The J gene is TRBJ2-7, the V gene TRBV7-9, with unresolved D. The CDR3 consists of 16 residues. The V gene's germline CDR1 is SEHNR and CDR2 FQNEAQ (reference sequence). V dropped 1 base and J dropped 4 bases, with 17 bases sitting between them. The CDR3 nucleotides are TGTGCCAGCAGCTTAGTGTCGTGGCCACAACTATACGAGCAGTACTTC. Residues: CASSLVSWPQLYEQYF.

The gene calls are TRBV29-1 and TRBJ2-3; no clear D. Germline CDR1 is SQVTM and CDR2 is ANQGSEA. CDR3 length equals 12 residues. V was pared by 1 base and J by 2 bases, with 4 bases between. The CDR3 DNA follows: TGCAGCGTTGAAGTCGTCACAGATACGCAGTATTTT. This sequence encodes CSVEVVTDTQYF.

The chain couples TRBV19 to TRBJ2-2; the match to TRBD1 covers 7 bases. CDR1 is LNHDA, CDR2 SQIVND, per germline (reference sequence). With V trimmed by 5 bases and J by 5 bases, 5 bases remained unmatched. The CDR3 runs 14 residues. CDR3: CASSLYRGTGELFF. The CDR3 DNA reads TGTGCCAGTAGTCTCTACAGGGGAACCGGGGAGCTGTTTTTT.

The J gene is TRBJ1-4, the V gene TRBV11-3; no definite D call. CDR3 size: 13 residues. The V and J ends lost 5 bases and 4 bases respectively, with 8 bases between them. Germline V gene lookup returns CDR1 SGHNT and CDR2 YENEEA. The chain's CDR3 is CASSRGGNEKLFF. The CDR3 DNA reads as TGTGCCAGCAGCCGAGGCGGTAATGAAAAACTGTTTTTT.

The V gene is TRBV5-1, the J gene TRBJ2-2; the match to TRBD1 covers 8 bases. Per germline, CDR1 SGHRS and CDR2 YFSETQ. The length of the CDR3 is 15 residues. The V segment lost 0 bases and the J segment 3 bases; nucleotides outside the gene matches: 1. The CDR3 region has the DNA TGCGCCAGCAGCTTGGACAGGGGGGACACCGGGGAGCTGTTTTTT. It yields the protein CASSLDRGDTGELFF.